Listed here are 19 T cell receptor beta chains from one sample, sequenced in a study of chemoradiotherapy in HPV16-positive cancers. Measured with immunoSEQ multiplex PCR; TCRdb has only the in-frame clones, and not every one. The table includes over 10,000 clones, about 85% detected once. The material was blood, obtained from a patient who underwent chemoradiotherapy. The receptor set was obtained from a human donor with HPV-associated anogenital cancer.

The gene calls are TRBV18 and TRBJ1-1; 10 nucleotides line up with TRBD1. Germline values: CDR1 KGHSH, CDR2 LQKENI. With 6 bases clipped from V and 6 bases from J, the junction kept 16 bases outside the gene matches. The CDR3 covers 17 residues. CDR3 sequence: CASSLRSPGQGIAEAFF. The DNA for the CDR3 is TGTGCCAGCTCCCTCCGGTCGCCGGGACAGGGGATTGCTGAAGCTTTCTTT.

This chain connects TRBV6-5 to TRBJ1-5; D is uncertain. Germline V gene sequence: CDR1 MNHEY, CDR2 SVGAGI. V was trimmed by 7 bases and J by 4 bases, leaving 17 bases between them. CDR3 length equals 15 residues. The CDR3 here is CASTLKAGGNQPQHF. The CDR3 coding sequence is TGTGCCAGCACGTTGAAGGCCGGTGGAAATCAGCCCCAGCATTTT.

As concerns this clone: The sample carries other DNA sequences with the same CDR3. The CDR3 here is CASSLSGEAYNEQFF. DNA for the CDR3: TGCGCCAGCAGCCTGAGCGGGGAAGCCTACAATGAGCAGTTCTTC. The chain couples TRBV5-1 to TRBJ2-1, with TRBD2 matching 7 bases. The CDR3 length is 15 residues. Germline trimming cut 4 bases from V and 2 bases from J; bases unmatched to any gene: 6. Germline V gene data show CDR1 as SGHRS and CDR2 as YFSETQ.

The chain links TRBV6-1 to TRBJ1-2, with TRBD1 identical over 8 bases. The CDR3 runs 14 residues. Germline V gives CDR1 MNHNS, CDR2 SASEGT. Unmatched junction bases numbered 5, after V lost 1 base and J lost 7 bases. CDR3 protein: CASSEVEDRVGYTF. CDR3 DNA sequence: TGTGCCAGCAGTGAAGTAGAGGACAGGGTTGGCTACACCTTC.

V and J are TRBV9 and TRBJ2-2; no definite D call. In germline, CDR1 is SGDLS, CDR2 YYNGEE. V was trimmed by 0 bases and J by 3 bases, leaving 9 bases between them. CDR3 length: 15 amino acids. This CDR3 reads CASSVAPGYTGELFF. The CDR3, as DNA: TGTGCCAGCAGCGTAGCGCCAGGTTACACCGGGGAGCTGTTTTTT.

This chain uses TRBV7-9 with TRBJ1-1; TRBD1 matches at 9 bases. The CDR3 sequence is 15 residues long. In germline, CDR1 is SEHNR, CDR2 FQNEAQ (reference sequence). V was pared by 6 bases and J by 1 base, with 6 bases of the junction left unmatched. The CDR3 DNA is TGTGCCAGCAGTTCCCTGGACAGGGGGAACACTGAAGCTTTCTTT. Protein sequence: CASSSLDRGNTEAFF.

The chain employs TRBV5-1 and TRBJ1-6, with 8 bases lining up with TRBD1. Germline CDR1 reads SGHRS; CDR2 reads YFSETQ. The CDR3 is 15 residues long. With V trimmed by 0 bases and J by 7 bases, 3 bases remained unmatched. CDR3 sequence (DNA): TGCGCCAGCAGCTTGGCTCAGGGGGCCAATTCACCCCTCCACTTT. Protein sequence: CASSLAQGANSPLHF. The variable domain in full, completed from reference TRBV5-1 and TRBJ1-6, reads KAGVTQTPRYLIKTRGQQVTLSCSPISGHRSVSWYQQTPGQGLQFLFEYFSETQRNKGNFPGRFSGRQFSNSRSEMNVSTLELGDSALYLCASSLAQGANSPLHFGNGTRLTVT.

The chain carries TRBV20-1 and TRBJ2-3; no clear D gene. The CDR3 totals 11 residues. Trimming cost V 5 bases and J 3 bases, with 6 bases left between them. Germline loops: CDR1 DFQATT, CDR2 SNEGSKA (reference sequence). CDR3 nucleotide sequence: TGCAGTGCTCTTGCGACAGATACGCAGTATTTT. This encodes CSALATDTQYF.

CDR3 DNA: TGTGCCAGCAGCCTCGGACTAGCGGGGGGGGCCGGGGTCAATGAGCAGTTCTTC. Translation gives CASSLGLAGGAGVNEQFF. J is TRBJ2-1 and V is TRBV7-2; 15 nucleotides align to TRBD2. V lost 5 bases, J lost 6 bases, and 11 bases stayed unmatched. CDR3 length equals 18 residues. Germline V gene data show CDR1 as SGHTA and CDR2 as FQGNSA.

This rearrangement joins TRBV5-1 to TRBJ2-3; the D gene is possibly TRBD1 (6 bases). This CDR3 is built from 16 residues. Trimming stripped 2 bases from V and 1 base from J, with 14 bases between. Germline V gives CDR1 SGHRS, CDR2 YFSETQ. In nucleotides, the CDR3 is TGCGCCAGCAGCTTAGGGACGGCAGGGGGCACAGATACGCAGTATTTT. This encodes CASSLGTAGGTDTQYF.

V and J are TRBV19 and TRBJ2-6, with D unclear. The CDR3 is made up of 14 amino acids. Between the trimmed V and J ends, which lost 6 bases and 1 base, there was a span of 7 bases. The germline V gene has CDR1 LNHDA and CDR2 SQIVND (reference sequence). CDR3 nucleotides: TGTGCCAGTAGCGCTGGGTCTGGGGCCAACGTCCTGACTTTC. Encoded protein: CASSAGSGANVLTF.

The chain joins TRBV9 to TRBJ2-1, with TRBD2 matching over 14 bases. This CDR3 is built from 15 residues. The germline gives CDR1 SGDLS, CDR2 YYNGEE. V lost 4 bases to trimming and J lost 9 bases; unmatched junction nucleotides: 6. The CDR3 sequence: CASSPTSGGAGEQFF. Here the CDR3 DNA reads TGTGCCAGCAGCCCGACTAGCGGGGGGGCCGGTGAGCAGTTCTTC.

The genes are TRBV18 and TRBJ2-2; no reliable D call. Trimming removed 1 base from V and 6 bases from J, with 9 bases in between. The CDR3 runs to 14 residues. Per the germline V gene, CDR1 is KGHSH and CDR2 is LQKENI. CDR3 DNA sequence: TGTGCCAGCTCACCACTCAGGAGTCCCGGGGAGCTGTTTTTT. This sequence encodes CASSPLRSPGELFF. The whole variable domain, filled in from reference TRBV18 and TRBJ2-2, reads NAGVMQNPRHLVRRRGQEARLRCSPMKGHSHVYWYRQLPEEGLKFMVYLQKENIIDESGMPKERFSAEFPKEGPSILRIQQVVRGDSAAYFCASSPLRSPGELFFGEGSRLTVL.

This chain joins TRBV6-1 and TRBJ2-3, with TRBD2 identical over 8 bases. Germline-derived CDR1 and CDR2 are MNHNS and SASEGT. CDR3 length equals 15 residues. V dropped 1 base and J dropped 2; count of bases not matched to a gene: 2. The CDR3 nucleotides read TGTGCCAGCAGTGAAGGACTAGCGAACACAGATACGCAGTATTTT. It yields the protein CASSEGLANTDTQYF.

The chain has TRBV7-8 and TRBJ2-2, with TRBD2 matching over 9 bases. Trimming removed 1 base from V and 1 base from J; junction bases left unmatched: 7. CDR3 size: 18 residues. Germline V gene data show CDR1 as SGHVS and CDR2 as FQNEAQ. The CDR3 DNA reads as TGTGCCAGCAGCTTAGATTTTGGACTAGCGAAGAACACCGGGGAGCTGTTTTTT. It specifies CASSLDFGLAKNTGELFF.

This chain uses TRBV2 with TRBJ2-3, with TRBD2 identical over 14 bases. The junction had 6 bases not matched to a gene; V was cut back by 1 base and J by 6 bases. CDR3 length: 17 amino acids. Germline values: CDR1 SNHLY, CDR2 FYNNEI. CDR3 sequence: CASSEGGLAGATDTQYF. The CDR3 DNA is TGTGCCAGCAGTGAAGGGGGACTAGCGGGGGCAACCGATACGCAGTATTTT.

This chain links TRBV7-9 with TRBJ2-7, with D possibly being TRBD1 (6 bases). Trimming pared 5 bases from V and 2 bases from J, leaving 10 bases between. CDR3 length equals 13 residues. Germline V gene sequence: CDR1 SEHNR, CDR2 FQNEAQ (reference sequence). In DNA form, the CDR3 reads TGTGCCAGCAGCCTCGGGACAACCTACGAGCAGTACGTC. Translating gives CASSLGTTYEQYV.

The chain couples TRBV6-1 to TRBJ1-2; the D gene is possibly TRBD1 (5 bases). Between the trimmed V and J ends, which lost 1 base and 0 bases, there was a span of 9 bases. The CDR3 is 15 amino acids. Germline V gene lookup returns CDR1 MNHNS and CDR2 SASEGT. The CDR3 sequence: CASSEVTGTNYGYTF. CDR3 coding DNA: TGTGCCAGCAGTGAAGTAACAGGTACTAACTATGGCTACACCTTC.

V usage is TRBV6-1 and J usage is TRBJ1-1, with 7 bases aligning to TRBD1. The CDR3 contains 12 residues. The V segment lost 5 bases and the J segment 12 bases; nucleotides outside the gene matches: 9. Germline lookup yields CDR1 MNHNS and CDR2 SASEGT. CDR3 in DNA: TGTGCCAGCAGTAACCCGACAGGGATGACTTTCTTT. Its translation is CASSNPTGMTFF.